This TCR beta chain was sequenced during a study of blood T cell repertoires in COVID-19. Produced via immunoSEQ multiplex PCR; TCRdb's table is partial and in-frame only. The sample records about 30,000 clones, 90% to 95% being singletons. V lost 1 base to trimming and J lost 3 bases, with 9 bases between them. Looked up from germline, CDR1 is LGHDT and CDR2 is YNNKEL (reference sequence). The CDR3 is 15 amino acids. The gene calls are TRBV3-1 (or the pseudogene TRBV3-2) and TRBJ1-4, with a tentative D call TRBD1 (5 bases). Sequences were obtained from peripheral blood. The receptor's source is a human donor with active COVID-19. The donor label of this sample is uncertain. CDR3: CASSQVRGANEKLFF. The CDR3 DNA sequence: TGTGCCAGCAGCCAAGTGCGGGGGGCTAATGAAAAACTGTTTTTT.